This TCR beta chain was sequenced in a study of cytomegalovirus exposure and HLA in healthy donors. Whole-study context: There were about 85 million unique TCRs (from HLA-typed donors) in an early data release.

As to this clone: Its antigen remains unidentified.

Whole-study findings and limits: Earlier findings revealed that most TCR beta V segments proved productive either about 87% or about 30% of the time. Reports showed the classifier diagnosing cytomegalovirus status with high specificity and sensitivity.

Germline assignment: CDR1 SGHTA and CDR2 FQGNSA. CDR3 length equals 14 residues. The germline V and J ends were trimmed by 1 base and 8 bases, with 12 bases remaining between them. It was with 60 Vbeta and 13 Jbeta primers that the PCR ran. Clones were sequenced by immunoSEQ multiplex PCR, and TCRdb holds only the in-frame ones, with some missing. There are some 120,000 clones in the sample; roughly four fifths occur only once, and about 12% lies in the top ten. This clonotype was obtained from a woman aged 60-75 years in good health and CMV-seropositive. Sequenced sample: PBMCs. The gene calls are TRBV7-2 and TRBJ1-3; D is possibly TRBD1 (5 bases). The CDR3 protein is CASSLVSGIDTIYF. The CDR3 DNA sequence: TGTGCCAGCAGCTTAGTTTCAGGGATCGACACCATATATTTT.